This T cell receptor (beta chain) was captured in a study of blood T cell repertoires in COVID-19 (dated by TCRdb to 2018 to 2021). About the full investigation: Collaborator samples came from the United States, Italy and Spain and covered acute and convalescent phases of COVID-19. The prospective study material was composed of cDNA or gDNA derived from T cells, B-cell-depleted T cells, or PBMCs. The dataset comprised deeply sampled blood TCRbeta repertoires from subjects exposed to, actively infected with, or recovered from COVID-19. The repertoires were released in a freely available public database meant as a resource for research on the immune response to SARS-CoV-2. The samples were drawn from two sources: the first 160 participants of the ongoing ImmuneRACE study, and approximately 1,300 subjects contributed by 6 global collaborators. The sample metadata nearly always contained a de-identified subject ID, COVID-19 status, age in years and sex. Where HLA class I and class II types were available, the types were taken from metadata supplied by the sample provider, not from assay-based typing.

Concerning this clone itself: Its antigen target is currently unknown. Base qualities are not recorded, but no much larger clone differs from it by a single base.

CDR1 and CDR2, per the germline V gene (reference sequence), are SEHNR and FQNEAQ. From its cysteine to its phenylalanine, the CDR3 spans 16 amino acids. Just CDR3 DNA is preserved here, 48 bases in frame from base 1. The V end loses 2 bases and the J end loses 0 bases, and a stretch of 11 bases separates them. Enrolling through a virtual design, the prospective study's participants ranged in age from roughly 18 to 90 years and lived across 24 United States geographic areas. In the prospective study, cohorts were assigned on the basis of participant-reported clinical history obtained from a screening survey and a study questionnaire. ImmuneRACE Cohort 3 recovered participants were defined by two consecutive negative NP/OP PCR tests, healthcare professional clearance, or symptom resolution. In the prospective study, mobile phlebotomists collected whole blood, serum and a nasopharyngeal or oropharyngeal swab from each participant. Over a 2-month period, participants in the prospective study had the option of providing additional blood draws and questionnaires. Blood samples from the prospective study were shipped frozen or at room temperature prior to DNA extraction.

Findings and caveats that apply to the study as a whole: The quantity of clinical and demographic metadata differed by source and by participant and was supplied without curation.

The immunoSEQ Assay, a bias-controlled multiplex PCR, was used to amplify TCRbeta CDR3 regions from genomic DNA. Per the authors' processing: Within the assay, amplification of reference gene primers was used to estimate how many nucleated cells each sample contained. Sequence reads were collapsed and filtered to measure the absolute abundance of every unique TCRbeta CDR3 rearrangement. Productive Simpson clonality was computed per sample as the square root of Simpson's diversity index over productive rearrangements. The table comes from immuneACCESS by way of TCRdb, which keeps in-frame sequences with V and J called. Part of the clones is missing from these tables; in studies checked, under half for an unresolved V gene and the rest for unknown reasons. V and J calls and clone size are as listed in that table; D and trimming were resolved from the DNA. A total of fewer than 300,000 clones appear in this sample, approximately 92% of them only once. The top ten clones comprise around 1.1% of the sample.

This TCR derives from a woman aged 25 to 39 who had recovered from COVID-19. The source material was PBMCs or T cells enriched from blood (not recorded which). The V and J segments used are TRBV7-9 and TRBJ1-3, and possibly TRBD1, on 5 matching bases. In nucleotide form, the sequence is TGTGCCAGCAGCTTAACGGGGGATCTCTCTGGAAACACCATATATTTT. The translation is CASSLTGDLSGNTIYF.